What follows is one T cell receptor (beta chain) and its context. Germline V CDR1 and CDR2: KGHSH, LQKENI. This CDR3 is 16 amino acids long. V shed 3 bases and J shed 4 bases, with 16 bases lying between them. The data originate from a study of shared clonotypes between healthy human individuals. Only Caucasian adults living in Nashville, Tennessee served as donors. TCRdb's table, derived via immunoSEQ multiplex PCR, lists solely in-frame clones and lacks some. The table records around 1.5 million clones, approximately 98% of them present only once. The clonotype was recovered from a man aged 25 to 40 in good health. The chain combines TRBV18 with TRBJ1-3; tentative D call: TRBD1 (5 bases). The sequenced sample consisted of naive CD4+ T cells sorted from blood. Subset reported: CD45RA+ positively selected. The CDR3 is CASSPGTQDVGNTIYF. The CDR3, as DNA: TGTGCCAGCTCACCTGGGACTCAAGACGTCGGAAACACCATATATTTT. Filled out from reference TRBV18 and TRBJ1-3, the complete variable domain reads NAGVMQNPRHLVRRRGQEARLRCSPMKGHSHVYWYRQLPEEGLKFMVYLQKENIIDESGMPKERFSAEFPKEGPSILRIQQVVRGDSAAYFCASSPGTQDVGNTIYFGEGSWLTVV.